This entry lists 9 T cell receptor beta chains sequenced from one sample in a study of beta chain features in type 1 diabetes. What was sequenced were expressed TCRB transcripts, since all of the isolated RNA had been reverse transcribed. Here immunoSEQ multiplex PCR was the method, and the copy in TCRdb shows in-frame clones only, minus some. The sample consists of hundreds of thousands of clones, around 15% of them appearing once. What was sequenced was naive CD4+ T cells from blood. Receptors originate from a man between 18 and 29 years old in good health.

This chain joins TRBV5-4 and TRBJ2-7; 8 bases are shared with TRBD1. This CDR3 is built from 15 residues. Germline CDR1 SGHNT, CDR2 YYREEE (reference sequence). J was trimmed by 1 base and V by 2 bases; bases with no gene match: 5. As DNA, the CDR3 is TGTGCCAGCAGCTTATTCGGGACAGGATCCTACGAGCAGTACTTC. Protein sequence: CASSLFGTGSYEQYF.

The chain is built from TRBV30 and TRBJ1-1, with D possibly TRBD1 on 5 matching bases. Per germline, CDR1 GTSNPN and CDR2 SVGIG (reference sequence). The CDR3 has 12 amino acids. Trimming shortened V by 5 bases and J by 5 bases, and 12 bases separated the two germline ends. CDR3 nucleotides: TGTGCCTGGGAACCCGACAGAACTGAAGCTTTCTTT. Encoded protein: CAWEPDRTEAFF.

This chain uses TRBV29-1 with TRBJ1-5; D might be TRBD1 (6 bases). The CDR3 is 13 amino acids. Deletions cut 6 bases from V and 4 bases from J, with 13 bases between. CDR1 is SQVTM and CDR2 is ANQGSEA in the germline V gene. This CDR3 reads CSVQQGPNQPQHF. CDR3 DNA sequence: TGCAGCGTGCAACAGGGCCCAAATCAGCCCCAGCATTTT.

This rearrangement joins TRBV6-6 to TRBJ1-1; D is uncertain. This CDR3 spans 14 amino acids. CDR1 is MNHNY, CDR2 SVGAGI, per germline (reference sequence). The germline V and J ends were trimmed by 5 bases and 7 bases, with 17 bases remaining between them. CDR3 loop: CASSTKPGPNEAFF. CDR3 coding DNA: TGTGCCAGCAGTACCAAACCCGGGCCGAATGAAGCTTTCTTT.

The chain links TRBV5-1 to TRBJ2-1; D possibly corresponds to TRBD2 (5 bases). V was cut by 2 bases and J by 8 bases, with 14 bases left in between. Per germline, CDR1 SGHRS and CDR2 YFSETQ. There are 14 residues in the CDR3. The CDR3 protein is CASSLRTLAHEQFF. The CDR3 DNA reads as TGCGCCAGCAGCTTACGGACTCTTGCCCATGAGCAGTTCTTC.

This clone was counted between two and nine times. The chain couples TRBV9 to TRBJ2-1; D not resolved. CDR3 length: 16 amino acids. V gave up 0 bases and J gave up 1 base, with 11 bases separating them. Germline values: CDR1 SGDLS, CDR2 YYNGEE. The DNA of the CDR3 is TGTGCCAGCAGCGTAGCTCGGCTAGGGTCCTACAATGAGCAGTTCTTC. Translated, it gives CASSVARLGSYNEQFF.

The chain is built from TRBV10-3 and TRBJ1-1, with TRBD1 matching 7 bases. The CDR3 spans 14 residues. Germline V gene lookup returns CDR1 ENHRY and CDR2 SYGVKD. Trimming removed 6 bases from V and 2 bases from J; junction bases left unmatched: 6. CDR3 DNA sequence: TGTGCCATCAGCGTGACAGGGAGCAACACTGAAGCTTTCTTT. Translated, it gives CAISVTGSNTEAFF.

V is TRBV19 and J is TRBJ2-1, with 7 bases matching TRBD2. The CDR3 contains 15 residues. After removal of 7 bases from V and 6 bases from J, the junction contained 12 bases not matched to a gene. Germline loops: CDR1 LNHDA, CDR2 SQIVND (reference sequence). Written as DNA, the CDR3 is TGTGCCAGTAAGGAGGGAGGGCCGAAGTTCAATGAGCAGTTCTTC. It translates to CASKEGGPKFNEQFF.

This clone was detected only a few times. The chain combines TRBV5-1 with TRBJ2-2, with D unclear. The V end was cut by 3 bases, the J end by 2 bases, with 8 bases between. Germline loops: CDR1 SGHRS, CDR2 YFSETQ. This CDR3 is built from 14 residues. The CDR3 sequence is CASSSKSNTGELFF. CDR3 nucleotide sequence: TGCGCCAGCAGCTCAAAGTCCAACACCGGGGAGCTGTTTTTT.